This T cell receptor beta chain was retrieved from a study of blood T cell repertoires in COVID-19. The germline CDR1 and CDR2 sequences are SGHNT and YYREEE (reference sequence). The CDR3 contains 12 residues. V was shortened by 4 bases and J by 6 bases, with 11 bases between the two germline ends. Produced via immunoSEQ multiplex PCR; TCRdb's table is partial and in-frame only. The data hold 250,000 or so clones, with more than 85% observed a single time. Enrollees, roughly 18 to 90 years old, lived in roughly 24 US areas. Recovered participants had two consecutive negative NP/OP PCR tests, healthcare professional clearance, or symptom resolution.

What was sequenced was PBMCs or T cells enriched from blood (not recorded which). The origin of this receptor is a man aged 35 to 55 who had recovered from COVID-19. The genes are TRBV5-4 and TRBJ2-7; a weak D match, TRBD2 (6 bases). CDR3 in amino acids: CASSLTSSEQYF. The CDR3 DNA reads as TGTGCCAGCAGCCTCACTAGCAGCGAGCAGTACTTC. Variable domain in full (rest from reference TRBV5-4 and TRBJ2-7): ETGVTQSPTHLIKTRGQQVTLRCSSQSGHNTVSWYQQALGQGPQFIFQYYREEENGRGNFPPRFSGLQFPNYSSELNVNALELDDSALYLCASSLTSSEQYFGPGTRLTVT.